This T cell receptor beta chain was sequenced for a study of cytomegalovirus exposure and HLA in healthy donors. Whole-study context: Early on, a data release was issued that held 80 million to 90 million unique TCRs from HLA-typed donors. Study-wide results and caveats: According to an earlier analysis, most TCR beta V segments yielded productive rearrangements about 90% or about 30% of the time. High specificity and sensitivity for cytomegalovirus status were reported for the classifier.

To note about this clone: What it binds is unknown.

The CDR3 loop spans 14 amino acids. Trimming pared 6 bases from V and 8 bases from J, leaving 19 bases between. Germline CDR1 reads SGHNT; CDR2 reads YENEEA. PCR used 60 Vbeta primers and 13 Jbeta primers. The repertoire was sequenced with immunoSEQ multiplex PCR; TCRdb's copy has only in-frame clones and lacks some. The ten top clones account for about 3.8%, within a sample of around 70,000 clones. The chain carries TRBV11-3 and TRBJ1-2; D perhaps matches TRBD1 (5 bases). Sequenced material: PBMCs. This sequence was found in a female donor in good health and CMV-seropositive. The CDR3 DNA sequence: TGTGCCAGCAGTGTATCCTGGGCAGGGAAGGGCTACACCTTC. Translating it yields CASSVSWAGKGYTF. The whole variable domain, remainder taken from reference TRBV11-3 and TRBJ1-2, is EAGVVQSPRYKIIEKKQPVAFWCNPISGHNTLYWYLQNLGQGPELLIRYENEEAVDDSQLPKDRFSAERLKGVDSTLKIQPAELGDSAVYLCASSVSWAGKGYTFGSGTRLTVV.